A selection of T cell receptor beta chains follows, all from one sample in a study of tumour-infiltrating T cells in Burkitt lymphoma. Here immunoSEQ multiplex PCR was the method, and the copy in TCRdb shows in-frame clones only, minus some. Found here are around 8,000 clones, over 65% of them singletons; the top ten hold 40%. What was sequenced was tumor tissue. Receptors were obtained from a human donor with diffuse large B-cell lymphoma. Both conserved end residues are trimmed from each CDR3. A D gene is named only where the DNA matches it firmly.

ASSQEVGSRNQPQH	TRBV4-2	TRBJ1-5	NA	14
AIRDGHGYT	TRBV10-3	TRBJ1-2	NA	9
ASSDPHGTEAF	TRBV5-1	TRBJ1-1	NA	11
SVEEDAWTEAF	TRBV29-1	TRBJ1-1	NA	11
ASSYSSTEAF	TRBV6-6	TRBJ1-1	NA	10
ASSDRVNQPQH	TRBV6-4	TRBJ1-5	NA	11
ASSPTWDSPLH	TRBV5-4	TRBJ1-6	NA	11
ASSIGRTGELF	TRBV19	TRBJ2-2	NA	11
ASSKGQNSPLH	TRBV5-1	TRBJ1-6	TRBD1	11
ASSLGGGANTEAF	TRBV5-1	TRBJ1-1	NA	13
ATSRDHGRGEQY	TRBV15	TRBJ2-7	NA	12
ASSQSYEQY	TRBV2	TRBJ2-7	NA	9
ASSAGVSSPAF	TRBV9	TRBJ1-1	NA	11
ASTKGASGGLSSYEQY	TRBV5-1	TRBJ2-7	TRBD2	16
ASSFGTNQETQY	TRBV5-1	TRBJ2-5	TRBD2	12
ASSDKTDTQY	TRBV19	TRBJ2-3	NA	10
ASSVEGTGANVLT	TRBV9	TRBJ2-6	NA	13
ASSLLGTGGGKLF	TRBV27	TRBJ1-4	TRBD1	13
ASSYPSGGYNEQF	TRBV7-2	TRBJ2-1	TRBD2	13
ASSRRLRGAGTEAF	TRBV5-8	TRBJ1-1	NA	14
ASSKDYNEQF	TRBV19	TRBJ2-1	NA	10
ASSSYRDGGYT	TRBV6-5	TRBJ1-2	NA	11
ASSRPHYQGYT	TRBV4-1	TRBJ1-2	NA	11
ASSRDGFPNQPQH	TRBV6-5	TRBJ1-5	NA	13
ASSVASDEGDTQY	TRBV9	TRBJ2-3	NA	13
ASSLKQVNTEAF	TRBV5-1	TRBJ1-1	NA	12
ASSPRTNQETQY	TRBV5-5	TRBJ2-5	NA	12
ASSERTSGGLYNEQF	TRBV25-1	TRBJ2-1	TRBD2	15
ASSPPQGRDTEAF	TRBV4-2	TRBJ1-1	TRBD1	13
ASSLPGTGKGYT	TRBV5-6	TRBJ1-2	TRBD1	12
ASSGLAGEYNEQF	TRBV18	TRBJ2-1	TRBD2	13
ASSGLWGQKNSPLH	TRBV6-4	TRBJ1-6	TRBD1	14
ASSLGTGVPTLDYYGYT	TRBV5-6	TRBJ1-2	TRBD1	17
ASGWDSPYEQY	TRBV12-5	TRBJ2-7	TRBD1	11
ASSLGQGALEQY	TRBV14	TRBJ2-7	TRBD1	12
ASSEGPGQGYEQY	TRBV2	TRBJ2-7	TRBD1	13
ASSFGQGAVTGELF	TRBV5-4	TRBJ2-2	TRBD1	14
ASSLGGRGEYEKLF	TRBV7-9	TRBJ1-4	NA	14
ASSLGQGAVIETQY	TRBV5-6	TRBJ2-5	TRBD1	14
ASSLIGGAEAF	TRBV18	TRBJ1-1	NA	11
ASSHPFLDEQY	TRBV7-9	TRBJ2-7	NA	11
ASSQTRQVLGITEAF	TRBV4-1	TRBJ1-1	NA	15
ASSLRREGETQY	TRBV5-4	TRBJ2-5	NA	12
APAVGGAENNGNTIY	TRBV30	TRBJ1-3	NA	15
ASSEIRAGGRDTQY	TRBV2	TRBJ2-3	TRBD2	14
SVVAQGRGYEQY	TRBV29-1	TRBJ2-7	NA	12
ASSVESYPTGELF	TRBV9	TRBJ2-2	NA	13
ASSRGQGGFGEAF	TRBV18	TRBJ1-1	TRBD1	13
ASSFTGYQETQY	TRBV7-9	TRBJ2-5	NA	12
ASSSLQSGGTNEQF	TRBV13	TRBJ2-1	TRBD2	14
ASSTDRGNTEAF	TRBV5-1	TRBJ1-1	TRBD1	12
ASSSPDRGSYTEAF	TRBV5-1	TRBJ1-1	TRBD1	14
ASSYRVGYGYT	TRBV5-4	TRBJ1-2	NA	11
ASSLDGIEYSPLH	TRBV5-1	TRBJ1-6	NA	13
ASSIGLTYEQY	TRBV19	TRBJ2-7	NA	11
SGGTAHGETQY	TRBV29-1	TRBJ2-5	TRBD1	11
ASSLGQPGRITDTQY	TRBV5-1	TRBJ2-3	NA	15